This T cell receptor beta chain was sequenced in a study of T cells in Graves' hyperthyroidism and ophthalmopathy. Study observations and caveats: Most thyroid clonotypes with frequency above 0.001 were detected in blood.

Per the germline V gene, CDR1 is SEHNR and CDR2 is FQNEAQ (reference sequence). The V gene end was trimmed by 4 bases and the J gene end by 5 bases; junction bases not matched to a gene: 8. The CDR3 has 14 amino acids. Graves' hyperthyroidism without ophthalmopathy progression within 18 months was termed stable. The diagnoses drew upon clinical symptoms, serum thyroxine and TRAb, thyroid ultrasound and orbital computed tomography. Note on this clonotype: What it binds is not known.

From RNA transcripts, TCR beta CDR3 regions were amplified. HTBI primers were the set used in a first-round RT-PCR of the TCR CDR3. One entry per CDR3 protein, called by TCRdb with MiXCR from the multiplex PCR reads. The sample includes 350,000 or so distinct CDR3 sequences, 15% to 20% of them seen just once. This receptor was obtained from a woman in her forties or fifties with Graves' hyperthyroidism. This chain joins TRBV7-9 and TRBJ2-7; 7 positions match TRBD2. Sequenced material: blood. CDR3 loop: CASSSRFAGDEQYV. The CDR3 DNA reads as TGTGCCAGCAGCTCCCGGTTTGCGGGGGACGAGCAGTACGTC.